These 28 T cell receptor beta chains originate from one sample sequenced in a study of cytomegalovirus exposure and HLA in healthy donors. With 60 Vbeta and 13 Jbeta primers, the PCR was carried out. TCRdb keeps only in-frame clones here, not all; method: immunoSEQ multiplex PCR. The sample lists some 170,000 clones, around nine tenths occurring once. Sequenced: PBMCs. These receptors came from a woman aged 25 to 39 in good health and CMV-seronegative.

Regarding this clone: This CDR3 is also generated by other DNA sequences in the sample. The CDR3 region is CASSLEGSRREDEKLFF. In DNA, the CDR3 is TGCGCCAGCAGCCTGGAGGGGTCACGCAGGGAGGATGAAAAACTGTTTTTT. The chain employs TRBV4-3 and TRBJ1-4, with TRBD1 as a possible D gene (5 bases). The CDR3 runs 17 residues. Trimming took off 4 bases at V and 6 bases at J, with 21 bases between the two ends. The V gene's germline CDR1 is LGHNA and CDR2 YSLEER.

This chain connects TRBV5-4 to TRBJ2-7, with D possibly TRBD2 on 5 matching bases. V was cut by 3 bases and J by 2 bases, with 9 bases left in between. CDR1 and CDR2 from the germline V gene are SGHNT and YYREEE (reference sequence). This CDR3 comprises 13 residues. The CDR3 sequence: CASSSGTPYEQYF. For the CDR3, the DNA is TGTGCCAGCAGCTCGGGAACCCCCTACGAGCAGTACTTC.

J is TRBJ2-5 and V is TRBV10-2, with 8 bases fitting TRBD2. The J segment lost 1 base and the V segment lost 6 bases, leaving 19 bases of the junction unmatched. Germline values: CDR1 WSHSY, CDR2 SAAADI. The CDR3 is made up of 19 amino acids. CDR3 nucleotides: TGCGCCAGCAGCTCCGGGTTGTTCGGTGGGCGGGGGGCCCAAGAGACCCAGTACTTC. Translation gives CASSSGLFGGRGAQETQYF.

This clone was observed a single time. The rearrangement joins TRBV19 to TRBJ2-7; possibly TRBD1 for D (5 bases). Trimming removed 5 bases from V and 0 bases from J, with 14 bases in between. The germline V gene encodes CDR1 LNHDA and CDR2 SQIVND (reference sequence). This CDR3 region has 15 residues. DNA of the CDR3: TGTGCCAGTAGTCTGGACAAGGCGATCTCCTACGAGCAGTACTTC. Its translation: CASSLDKAISYEQYF.

The chain carries TRBV2 and TRBJ1-3; the D gene is possibly TRBD1 (5 bases). From germline, CDR1 is SNHLY and CDR2 FYNNEI. This CDR3 contains 13 residues. V lost 8 bases, J lost 2 bases, and 10 bases lay in between. The CDR3 DNA follows: TGTGCCAGCTCAGGGCTGGCTGGAAACACCATATATTTT. It encodes CASSGLAGNTIYF.

The CDR3 is CASSLTQGLPGGSNQPQHF. Here the CDR3 DNA reads TGTGCCAGCAGCTTGACACAGGGGTTACCTGGGGGAAGCAATCAGCCCCAGCATTTT. The chain carries TRBV11-2 and TRBJ1-5, with 7 bases lining up with TRBD1. Germline-derived CDR1 and CDR2 are SGHAT and FQNNGV. The CDR3 contains 19 residues. V dropped 3 bases and J dropped 1; count of bases not matched to a gene: 15.

The chain uses TRBV29-1 and TRBJ1-2, with TRBD1 as a possible D gene (6 bases). The CDR3 extends over 14 amino acids. Trimming removed 6 bases at V and 0 bases at J, with 14 bases between. Germline V lookup: CDR1 SQVTM, CDR2 ANQGSEA. For the CDR3, the DNA is TGCAGCGTGACCTTGACAGGAGCTAACTATGGCTACACCTTC. Amino acid sequence: CSVTLTGANYGYTF.

This clone is a singleton in its sample. The V and J genes are TRBV5-1 and TRBJ2-5, with 8 nucleotides matching TRBD2. Per germline, CDR1 SGHRS and CDR2 YFSETQ. V shed 7 bases, J shed 5 bases, and the junction held 10 bases outside the gene matches. The CDR3 is 14 amino acids. Here the CDR3 reads CASGKRGIVETQYF. As DNA, the CDR3 is TGCGCCAGCGGAAAGCGGGGGATTGTGGAGACCCAGTACTTC.

V and J are TRBV25-1 and TRBJ1-6, with 7 nucleotides matching TRBD1. Trimming took 11 bases from V and 9 from J; bases not matched to a gene: 10. Per the germline V gene, CDR1 is MGHDK and CDR2 is SYGVNS. CDR3 size: 13 residues. CDR3 in amino acids: CASSGTESSPLHF. Here the CDR3 DNA reads TGTGCCTCGTCCGGGACAGAGAGTTCACCCCTCCACTTT.

V and J are TRBV5-1 and TRBJ2-5, with no clear D. The CDR3 is made up of 12 amino acids. Germline assignment: CDR1 SGHRS and CDR2 YFSETQ. The V gene lost 5 bases and the J gene lost 5 bases, with 10 bases spanning the gap. CDR3 coding DNA: TGCGCCAGCAGAGTGGGCACGGAGACCCAGTACTTC. Residues: CASRVGTETQYF.

This clone was counted a few times. The V call is TRBV6-6, the J call TRBJ1-5; D unresolved. Trimming cost V 5 bases and J 7 bases, with 9 bases left between them. Germline CDR1 and CDR2: MNHNY and SVGAGI (reference sequence). CDR3 length: 12 amino acids. Here the CDR3 reads CASSTTNQPQHF. As DNA, the CDR3 is TGTGCCAGCAGTACAACGAACCAGCCCCAGCATTTT.

The chain has TRBV5-1 and TRBJ2-2, with TRBD1 matching over 7 bases. The CDR3 is 15 amino acids. J lost 4 bases, V lost 1 base, and 4 bases had no gene match. Germline CDR1 SGHRS, CDR2 YFSETQ. This CDR3 reads CASSLTQGSTGELFF. CDR3 in DNA: TGCGCCAGCAGCTTGACACAGGGGTCCACCGGGGAGCTGTTTTTT.

The rearrangement links TRBV7-9 to TRBJ2-3; perhaps TRBD1 as D (6 bases). Germline CDR1 reads SEHNR; CDR2 reads FQNEAQ (reference sequence). This CDR3 spans 15 amino acids. V lost 5 bases and J 0 bases, leaving 12 bases between the germline ends. This chain's CDR3 is CASSPQGSSTDTQYF. In nucleotides, the CDR3 is TGTGCCAGCAGCCCCCAGGGGTCTAGCACAGATACGCAGTATTTT.

Comment on this clone: Germline is not matched at one junction end, which may reflect a read error. The chain links TRBV29-1 to TRBJ2-7; 7 bases map to TRBD1. Germline values: CDR1 SQVTM, CDR2 ANQGSEA. This CDR3 has 15 amino acids. CDR3 amino acids: CGVEDQGTVAYEQYF. The CDR3 nucleotides are TGCGGCGTTGAAGATCAAGGGACAGTTGCCTACGAGCAGTACTTC.

The rearrangement links TRBV5-4 to TRBJ1-2, with D perhaps matching TRBD1 (5 bases). Germline CDR1 and CDR2: SGHNT and YYREEE (reference sequence). With 2 bases removed from V and 2 bases from J, the gap between germline ends came to 10 bases. The CDR3 contains 14 residues. The CDR3, as DNA: TGTGCCAGCAGCTTAGGACAACAAAACTATGGCTACACCTTC. This sequence encodes CASSLGQQNYGYTF.

The chain employs TRBV9 and TRBJ2-3; D might be TRBD1 (5 bases). CDR1 and CDR2 from the germline V gene are SGDLS and YYNGEE. The CDR3 covers 15 residues. With 4 bases removed from V and 5 bases from J, the gap between germline ends came to 17 bases. The CDR3 protein is CASSTRRGSLDTQYF. In DNA form, the CDR3 reads TGTGCCAGCAGCACCCGTAGGGGTTCTCTAGATACGCAGTATTTT. Filled out from reference TRBV9 and TRBJ2-3, the complete variable domain reads DSGVTQTPKHLITATGQRVTLRCSPRSGDLSVYWYQQSLDQGLQFLIQYYNGEERAKGNILERFSAQQFPDLHSELNLSSLELGDSALYFCASSTRRGSLDTQYFGPGTRLTVL.

This chain links TRBV19 with TRBJ2-3, with 7 positions matching TRBD1. CDR1 is LNHDA, CDR2 SQIVND, per germline (reference sequence). V shed 2 bases and J 1 base; nucleotides not matched to a gene: 6. CDR3 length equals 16 residues. CDR3 sequence reads: CASSIFTGAGTDTQYF. The CDR3 DNA follows: TGTGCCAGTAGTATATTCACAGGGGCCGGCACAGATACGCAGTATTTT.

The CDR3 sequence: CASSKQGVNEKLFF. CDR3 in DNA: TGTGCCAGCAGCAAACAGGGGGTAAATGAAAAACTGTTTTTT. The chain is built from TRBV2 and TRBJ1-4, with 8 bases aligning to TRBD1. Looked up from germline, CDR1 is SNHLY and CDR2 is FYNNEI. After removal of 6 bases from V and 5 bases from J, the junction contained 5 bases not matched to a gene. The CDR3 is made up of 14 amino acids.

The J gene is TRBJ2-1, the V gene TRBV5-1; 9 positions agree with TRBD2. V shed 2 bases, J shed 0 bases, and the junction held 0 bases outside the gene matches. CDR1 is SGHRS, CDR2 YFSETQ, per germline. The CDR3 runs to 15 residues. The DNA of the CDR3 is TGCGCCAGCAGCTTACTAGCGGGCTCCTACAATGAGCAGTTCTTC. It yields the protein CASSLLAGSYNEQFF.

This clone was seen a handful of times. An end of the junction does not agree with germline; a read error may underlie this. The chain carries TRBV5-5 and TRBJ2-5; tentatively, D is TRBD2 (6 bases). This CDR3 is built from 12 residues. The germline CDR1 and CDR2 sequences are SGHKS and YYEKEE (reference sequence). The CDR3 region is CASSLVGGPWDF. In DNA, the CDR3 is TGTGCCAGCAGCTTGGTCGGGGGACCCTGGGACTTC.

The gene calls are TRBV2 and TRBJ1-5; no definite D call. CDR1 and CDR2 (germline): SNHLY, FYNNEI. The CDR3 contains 11 residues. V gave up 8 bases and J gave up 7 bases, with 9 bases separating them. The CDR3 region has the DNA TGTGCCAGCCCACAATGGCAGCCCCAGCATTTT. Amino acid sequence: CASPQWQPQHF. Full variable domain (outside the CDR3, taken from reference TRBV2 and TRBJ1-5): EPEVTQTPSHQVTQMGQEVILRCVPISNHLYFYWYRQILGQKVEFLVSFYNNEISEKSEIFDDQFSVERPDGSNFTLKIRSTKLEDSAMYFCASPQWQPQHFGDGTRLSIL.

The chain has TRBV6-1 and TRBJ2-7; maybe TRBD2 (5 bases). V gave up 6 bases and J gave up 2 bases, with 14 bases separating them. CDR3 size: 14 residues. The germline V gene has CDR1 MNHNS and CDR2 SASEGT. The CDR3 loop is CASRLGLFTYEQYF. Here the CDR3 DNA reads TGTGCCAGCAGGTTAGGACTTTTTACCTACGAGCAGTACTTC.

The V and J genes are TRBV25-1 and TRBJ2-5; TRBD1 aligns across 9 bases. Germline trimming cut 6 bases from V and 3 bases from J; bases unmatched to any gene: 11. CDR3 length: 16 amino acids. From germline, CDR1 is MGHDK and CDR2 SYGVNS. The CDR3 spells CASRTNRGRTEETQYF. The CDR3 DNA reads as TGTGCCAGCAGAACGAACAGGGGGCGTACCGAAGAGACCCAGTACTTC.

The V and J genes are TRBV9 and TRBJ1-3, with 8 bases matching TRBD1. Germline V gene sequence: CDR1 SGDLS, CDR2 YYNGEE. This CDR3 is 17 amino acids long. Trimming cost V 4 bases and J 0 bases; bases outside gene matches: 9. CDR3 bases: TGTGCCAGCAGCCCTCGGGACAGGACATCCTCTGGAAACACCATATATTTT. Translated: CASSPRDRTSSGNTIYF.

The chain employs TRBV27 and TRBJ1-4; possible D gene TRBD1, 6 bases. Germline assignment: CDR1 MNHEY and CDR2 SMNVEV (reference sequence). V was trimmed by 4 bases and J by 0 bases, leaving 12 bases between them. This CDR3 comprises 16 residues. In DNA form, the CDR3 reads TGTGCCAGCAGTTATGGACAGTTTGCAACTAATGAAAAACTGTTTTTT. It yields the protein CASSYGQFATNEKLFF.

The chain recombines TRBV7-6 with TRBJ2-7, with TRBD2 matching over 12 bases. Germline V gene sequence: CDR1 SGHVS, CDR2 FNYEAQ. The CDR3 length is 15 residues. J gave up 3 bases and V 6 bases, and 6 bases lay outside the gene matches. CDR3 DNA: TGTGCCAGCAGTTCAACTAGCGGGAGGCTCTACGAGCAGTACTTC. This encodes CASSSTSGRLYEQYF.

Of note for this clone: In the same sample, other DNA sequences code for this CDR3. V usage is TRBV5-1 and J usage is TRBJ2-1, with 8 bases that match TRBD2. Germline loops: CDR1 SGHRS, CDR2 YFSETQ. V was pared by 4 bases and J by 5 bases, with 11 bases of the junction left unmatched. The CDR3 extends over 16 amino acids. CDR3 nucleotides: TGCGCCAGCAGCCTGAGCGGGAGTGAGAGGCACAATGAGCAGTTCTTC. It yields the protein CASSLSGSERHNEQFF.

This clone appeared once. The chain links TRBV7-6 to TRBJ2-1; TRBD1 matches at 9 bases. CDR1 and CDR2 from the germline V gene are SGHVS and FNYEAQ. This CDR3 has 14 residues. After removal of 7 bases from V and 8 bases from J, the junction contained 9 bases not matched to a gene. The CDR3 bases are TGTGCCAGCATTACCGGGACAGGGTCCCATGAGCAGTTCTTC. The encoded protein is CASITGTGSHEQFF.